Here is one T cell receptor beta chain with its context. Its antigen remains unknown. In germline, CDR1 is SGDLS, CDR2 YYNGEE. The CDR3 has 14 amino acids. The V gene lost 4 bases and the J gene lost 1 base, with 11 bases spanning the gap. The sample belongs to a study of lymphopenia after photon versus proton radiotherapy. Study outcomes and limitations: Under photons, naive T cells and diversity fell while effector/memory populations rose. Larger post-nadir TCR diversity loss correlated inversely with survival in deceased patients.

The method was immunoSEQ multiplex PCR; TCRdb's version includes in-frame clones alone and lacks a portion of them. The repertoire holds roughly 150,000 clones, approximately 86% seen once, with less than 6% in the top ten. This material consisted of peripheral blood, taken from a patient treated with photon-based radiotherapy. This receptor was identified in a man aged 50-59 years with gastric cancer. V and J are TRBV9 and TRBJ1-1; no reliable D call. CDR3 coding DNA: TGTGCCAGCAGCCCCCAGGTAGGGAACACTGAAGCTTTCTTT. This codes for CASSPQVGNTEAFF.